These T cell receptor beta chains were read from a single sample in a study of breast tumors, draining lymph nodes, adjacent tissues. In TCRdb, the multiplex PCR reads were re-called with MiXCR into one record per CDR3 protein. This sample yields fewer than 300,000 distinct CDR3 sequences, of which about 30% are seen a single time; roughly 1.5% belongs to the top ten. Sequencing was done on a sample of axillary lymph node tissue. Source of these receptors: a female donor with breast cancer. Some clones in this sample may be carry-over from other donors' samples. Both conserved end residues are part of each CDR3. Each record gives: clone size, V gene, J gene, D gene, CDR3 DNA, CDR3 protein. D genes are given only for firm matches. Clone size is shown for a subset of rows, as once, few, many or a class of expanded clone.

clone_size: many
v_call: TRBV11-2
j_call: TRBJ1-6
d_call: .
cdr3_nt: TGTGCCAGCAGCCCGCAGACACGCGCTAGTGATTCACCCCTCCACTTT
cdr3_aa: CASSPQTRASDSPLHF

clone_size: many
v_call: TRBV4-1
j_call: TRBJ2-1
d_call: .
cdr3_nt: TGCGCCAGCAGCCAAGATCGAGGGGGGGCCTACAATGAGCAGTTCTTC
cdr3_aa: CASSQDRGGAYNEQFF

clone_size: many
v_call: TRBV20-1
j_call: TRBJ1-3
d_call: .
cdr3_nt: TGCAGTGCTAGTCGGGGAGGAAACACCATATATTTT
cdr3_aa: CSASRGGNTIYF

clone_size: many
v_call: TRBV20-1
j_call: TRBJ2-1
d_call: TRBD2
cdr3_nt: TGCAGTGCTAGAGGGACTAGCGGGGGCCCTACTAGTATGGAGCAGTTCTTC
cdr3_aa: CSARGTSGGPTSMEQFF

clone_size: few
v_call: TRBV4-1
j_call: TRBJ1-1
d_call: .
cdr3_nt: TGCGCCAGCAGCCAAGAACCCCCCTATGAAGCTTTCTTT
cdr3_aa: CASSQEPPYEAFF

clone_size: many
v_call: TRBV30
j_call: TRBJ2-2
d_call: TRBD1
cdr3_nt: TGTGCCTGGGCGGCCGGGACAGACGGAAGGGAGCTGTTTTTT
cdr3_aa: CAWAAGTDGRELFF

clone_size: many
v_call: TRBV5-5
j_call: TRBJ1-2
d_call: TRBD1
cdr3_nt: TGTGCCAGCAGCCCCAGGACAGGGATTGCCTATGGCTACACCTTC
cdr3_aa: CASSPRTGIAYGYTF

clone_size: many
v_call: TRBV7-8
j_call: TRBJ2-7
d_call: TRBD2
cdr3_nt: TGTGCCAGCAGCTCTATGCCCCTAGGACTAGCGGTGGAGGAGCAGTACTTC
cdr3_aa: CASSSMPLGLAVEEQYF

clone_size: many
v_call: TRBV29-1
j_call: TRBJ1-2
d_call: TRBD1
cdr3_nt: TGCAGCGTTGTAGGACAGGACCATGGCTACACCTTC
cdr3_aa: CSVVGQDHGYTF

clone_size: many
v_call: TRBV5-1
j_call: TRBJ2-7
d_call: .
cdr3_nt: TGCGCCAGCAGGAGGCTAGCGTTTCCCTACGAGCAGTACTTC
cdr3_aa: CASRRLAFPYEQYF

clone_size: .
v_call: TRBV20-1
j_call: TRBJ2-5
d_call: TRBD2
cdr3_nt: TGCAGTGCTAGACTAGCGGGAGGGGCGGAGACCCAGTACTTC
cdr3_aa: CSARLAGGAETQYF

clone_size: .
v_call: TRBV27
j_call: TRBJ2-3
d_call: .
cdr3_nt: TGTGCCAGCCGAAAGACCCTTAGCACAGATACGCAGTATTTT
cdr3_aa: CASRKTLSTDTQYF

clone_size: .
v_call: TRBV6-2/TRBV6-3
j_call: TRBJ2-7
d_call: .
cdr3_nt: TGTGCCAGCAGTTATCCGGTGGGGGGAGTCTACGAGCAGTACTTC
cdr3_aa: CASSYPVGGVYEQYF

clone_size: many
v_call: TRBV29-1
j_call: TRBJ2-3
d_call: TRBD2
cdr3_nt: TGCAGCGTTGAGGTCCTAGCGGGAGGGCCCCGGGATACGCAGTATTTT
cdr3_aa: CSVEVLAGGPRDTQYF

clone_size: .
v_call: TRBV6-5
j_call: TRBJ2-1
d_call: .
cdr3_nt: TGTGCCAGCAGTCACTCGACTCCTGCCCCGGGCTACAATGAGCAGTTCTTC
cdr3_aa: CASSHSTPAPGYNEQFF

clone_size: .
v_call: TRBV2
j_call: TRBJ1-5
d_call: .
cdr3_nt: TGTGCCAGCAGTGAAGGGGGCAGTCAGCCCCAGCATTTT
cdr3_aa: CASSEGGSQPQHF

clone_size: many
v_call: TRBV19
j_call: TRBJ2-3
d_call: .
cdr3_nt: TGTGCCAGTAGTAGGTTCACAGATACGCAGTATTTT
cdr3_aa: CASSRFTDTQYF

clone_size: many
v_call: TRBV11-1
j_call: TRBJ2-1
d_call: TRBD2
cdr3_nt: TGTGCCAGCAGCCAGCGGGAGTCGTTCTTC
cdr3_aa: CASSQRESFF

clone_size: many
v_call: TRBV20-1
j_call: TRBJ2-3
d_call: TRBD2
cdr3_nt: TGCAGTGCTACGGTGGCTAGCGGGAGCCTTAGGGCAGATACGCAGTATTTT
cdr3_aa: CSATVASGSLRADTQYF

clone_size: few
v_call: TRBV5-1
j_call: TRBJ1-1
d_call: .
cdr3_nt: TGCGCCAGCAGCTCCTGGACACGGCACACTGAAGCTTTCTTT
cdr3_aa: CASSSWTRHTEAFF

clone_size: many
v_call: TRBV4-3
j_call: TRBJ2-2
d_call: .
cdr3_nt: TGCGCCAGCAGCCAAGCCCAAGCGGGCGGGGAGCTGTTTTTT
cdr3_aa: CASSQAQAGGELFF

clone_size: .
v_call: TRBV7-9
j_call: TRBJ2-2
d_call: TRBD2
cdr3_nt: TGTGCCAGCAGCTTCTTCGCGGGAGGCGGAACCGGGGAGCTGTTTTTT
cdr3_aa: CASSFFAGGGTGELFF

clone_size: many
v_call: TRBV5-8
j_call: TRBJ2-5
d_call: .
cdr3_nt: TGTGCCAGCAGCTCCGGGGGACGCCAAGAGACCCAGTACTTC
cdr3_aa: CASSSGGRQETQYF

clone_size: .
v_call: TRBV5-1
j_call: TRBJ1-1
d_call: .
cdr3_nt: TGCGCCAGCAATCACCCGGGAGGGAACACTGAAGCTTTCTTT
cdr3_aa: CASNHPGGNTEAFF

clone_size: .
v_call: TRBV24-1
j_call: TRBJ2-7
d_call: .
cdr3_nt: TGTGCCACCAGTGATTTGATGGGGGGCGCCGACGAGCAGTACTTC
cdr3_aa: CATSDLMGGADEQYF

clone_size: .
v_call: TRBV7-9
j_call: TRBJ1-5
d_call: .
cdr3_nt: TGTGCCAGCAGCCTACTAGCGGGAGGGAATCAGCCCCAGCATTTT
cdr3_aa: CASSLLAGGNQPQHF

clone_size: many
v_call: TRBV3-1
j_call: TRBJ1-4
d_call: .
cdr3_nt: TGTGCCAGCAGCCAATGGGGAGGGAGGGGAACTAATGAAAAACTGTTTTTT
cdr3_aa: CASSQWGGRGTNEKLFF

clone_size: many
v_call: TRBV12-3/TRBV12-4
j_call: TRBJ2-1
d_call: TRBD2
cdr3_nt: TGTGCCAGCAGTTCGGGGCGGGAGGGCAATGAGCAGTTCTTC
cdr3_aa: CASSSGREGNEQFF